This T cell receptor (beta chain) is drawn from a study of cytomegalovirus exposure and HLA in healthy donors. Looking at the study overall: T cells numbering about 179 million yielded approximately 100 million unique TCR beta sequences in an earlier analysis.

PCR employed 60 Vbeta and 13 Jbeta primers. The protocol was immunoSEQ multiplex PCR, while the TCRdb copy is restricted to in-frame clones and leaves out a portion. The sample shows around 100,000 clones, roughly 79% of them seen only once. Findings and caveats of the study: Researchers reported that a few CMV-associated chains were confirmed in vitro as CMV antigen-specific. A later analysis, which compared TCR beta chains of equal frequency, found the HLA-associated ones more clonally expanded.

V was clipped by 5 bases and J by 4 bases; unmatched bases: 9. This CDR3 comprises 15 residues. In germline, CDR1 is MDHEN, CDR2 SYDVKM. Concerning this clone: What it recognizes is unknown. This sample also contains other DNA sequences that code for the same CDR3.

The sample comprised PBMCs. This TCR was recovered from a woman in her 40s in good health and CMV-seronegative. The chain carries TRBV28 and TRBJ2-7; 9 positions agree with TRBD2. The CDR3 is CASSQRTSARYEQYF. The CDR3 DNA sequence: TGTGCCAGCAGTCAAAGGACTAGCGCAAGGTACGAGCAGTACTTC.